This TCR beta chain was profiled in a study (dated by TCRdb to the late 2010s). Regarding the study in general: Sequence and structural analyses were applied in the study to characterize human CD8+ TCR repertoires that recognize immunodominant viral antigens. The investigation overall reported the following: The CD8+ TCR repertoires specific to different immunodominant viral antigens were reported to be highly diverse and distinct from one another.

Regarding this clonotype: Its cognate antigen has yet to be identified. One junction end does not reproduce the germline sequence, and a read error may be involved.

Sequencing took place on an Illumina HiSeq 2500. TCRdb trimmed the raw reads at Q25, called clones with MiXCR and kept productive beta chains. Identical CDR3 protein sequences are pooled into one entry, listed with their most common genes and DNA. The sample table holds some 50 distinct CDR3 sequences. The cysteine opens and the tryptophan closes a CDR3 of 13 amino acids. The read is trimmed to its CDR3 DNA, 39 bases read in frame from base 1. Looking up the germline V gene (reference sequence) yields CDR1 LNHDA and CDR2 SQIVND. The sequence derives from a male donor. The V and J segments used are TRBV19 and TRBJ2-3, with no reliable assignment of the D segment. The sequencing sample was made of CD8+ T cells (not recorded whether cultured). Here is the DNA: TGTGCCAGTAGTATACTAGGGAAGGATACGCAGTATTGG. The translation is CASSILGKDTQYW.